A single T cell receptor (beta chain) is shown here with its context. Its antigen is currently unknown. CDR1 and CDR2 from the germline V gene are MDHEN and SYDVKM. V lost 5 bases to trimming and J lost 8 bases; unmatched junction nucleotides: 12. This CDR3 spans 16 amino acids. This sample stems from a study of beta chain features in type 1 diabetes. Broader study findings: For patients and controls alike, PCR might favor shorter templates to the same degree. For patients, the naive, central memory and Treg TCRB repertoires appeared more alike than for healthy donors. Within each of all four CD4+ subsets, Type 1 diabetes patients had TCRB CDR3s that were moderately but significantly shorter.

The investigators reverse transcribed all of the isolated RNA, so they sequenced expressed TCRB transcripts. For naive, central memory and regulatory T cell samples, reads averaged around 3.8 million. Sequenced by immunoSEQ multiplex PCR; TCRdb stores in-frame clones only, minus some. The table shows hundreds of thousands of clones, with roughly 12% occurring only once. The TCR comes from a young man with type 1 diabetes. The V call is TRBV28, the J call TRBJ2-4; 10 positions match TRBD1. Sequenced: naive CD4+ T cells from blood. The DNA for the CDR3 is TGTGCCAGCAGTGCCTACGACAGGGGGCAGGAGGACATTCAGTACTTC. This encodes CASSAYDRGQEDIQYF.